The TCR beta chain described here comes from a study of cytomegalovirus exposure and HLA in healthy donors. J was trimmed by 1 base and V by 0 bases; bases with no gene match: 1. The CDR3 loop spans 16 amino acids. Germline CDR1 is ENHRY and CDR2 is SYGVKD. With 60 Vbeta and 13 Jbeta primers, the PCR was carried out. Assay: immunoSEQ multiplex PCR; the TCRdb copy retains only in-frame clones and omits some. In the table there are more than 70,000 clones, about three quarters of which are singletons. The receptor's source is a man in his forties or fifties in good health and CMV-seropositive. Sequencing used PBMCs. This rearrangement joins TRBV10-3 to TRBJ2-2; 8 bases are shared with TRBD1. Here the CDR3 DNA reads TGTGCCATCAGTGAGTCTGGACAGGGGAACACCGGGGAGCTGTTTTTT. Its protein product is CAISESGQGNTGELFF.